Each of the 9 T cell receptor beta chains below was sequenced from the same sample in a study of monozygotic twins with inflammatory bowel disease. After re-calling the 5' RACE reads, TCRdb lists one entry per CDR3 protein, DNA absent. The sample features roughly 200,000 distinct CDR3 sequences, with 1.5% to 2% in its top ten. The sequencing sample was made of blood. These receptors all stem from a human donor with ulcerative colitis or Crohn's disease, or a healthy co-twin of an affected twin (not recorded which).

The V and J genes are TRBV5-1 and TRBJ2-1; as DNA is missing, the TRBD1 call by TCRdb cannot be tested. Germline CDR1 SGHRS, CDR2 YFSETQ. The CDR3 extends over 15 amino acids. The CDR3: CASSLAGGVDNEQFF. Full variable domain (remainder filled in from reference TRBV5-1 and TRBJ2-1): KAGVTQTPRYLIKTRGQQVTLSCSPISGHRSVSWYQQTPGQGLQFLFEYFSETQRNKGNFPGRFSGRQFSNSRSEMNVSTLELGDSALYLCASSLAGGVDNEQFFGPGTRLTVL.

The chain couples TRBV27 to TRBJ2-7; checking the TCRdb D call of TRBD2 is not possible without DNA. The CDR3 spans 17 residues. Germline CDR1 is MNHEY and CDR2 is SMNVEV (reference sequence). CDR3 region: CASTPDPRAGVRNEQYF.

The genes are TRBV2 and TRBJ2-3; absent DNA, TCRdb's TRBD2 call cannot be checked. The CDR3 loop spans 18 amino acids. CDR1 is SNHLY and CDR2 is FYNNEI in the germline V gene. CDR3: CASRRTSGGPPSTDTQYF. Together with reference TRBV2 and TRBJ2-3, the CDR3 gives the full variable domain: EPEVTQTPSHQVTQMGQEVILRCVPISNHLYFYWYRQILGQKVEFLVSFYNNEISEKSEIFDDQFSVERPDGSNFTLKIRSTKLEDSAMYFCASRRTSGGPPSTDTQYFGPGTRLTVL.

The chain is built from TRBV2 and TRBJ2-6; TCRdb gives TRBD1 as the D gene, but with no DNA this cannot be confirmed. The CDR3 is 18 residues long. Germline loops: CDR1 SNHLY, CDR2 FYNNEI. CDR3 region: CASSEASGGHSGANVLTF. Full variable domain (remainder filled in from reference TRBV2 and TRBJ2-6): EPEVTQTPSHQVTQMGQEVILRCVPISNHLYFYWYRQILGQKVEFLVSFYNNEISEKSEIFDDQFSVERPDGSNFTLKIRSTKLEDSAMYFCASSEASGGHSGANVLTFGAGSRLTVL.

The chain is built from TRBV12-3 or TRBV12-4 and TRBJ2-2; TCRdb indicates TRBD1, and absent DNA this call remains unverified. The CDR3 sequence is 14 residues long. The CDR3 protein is CASRTGTNTGELVF.

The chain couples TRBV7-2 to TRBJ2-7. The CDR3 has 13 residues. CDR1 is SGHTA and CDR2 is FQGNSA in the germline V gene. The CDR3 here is CASSLTAAYEQYF.

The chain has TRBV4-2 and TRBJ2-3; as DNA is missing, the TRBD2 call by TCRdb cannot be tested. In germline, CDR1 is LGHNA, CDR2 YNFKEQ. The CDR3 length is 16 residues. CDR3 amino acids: CASSLQSSGGRDTQYF.

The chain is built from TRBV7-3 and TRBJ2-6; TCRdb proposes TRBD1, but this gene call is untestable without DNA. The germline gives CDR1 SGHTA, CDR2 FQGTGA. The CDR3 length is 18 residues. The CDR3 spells CASSLRGRGTSGANVLTF.

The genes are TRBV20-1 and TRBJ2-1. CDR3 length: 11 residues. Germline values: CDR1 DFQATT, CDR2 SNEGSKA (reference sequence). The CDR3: CSAMDVVWQFF.